This T cell receptor (beta chain) stems from a study of response to subunit inactivated influenza vaccine. The CDR3 is 15 amino acids. Looked up from germline, CDR1 is SGHKS and CDR2 is YYEKEE (reference sequence). V lost 0 bases and J lost 3; bases outside the gene matches: 5. TCRdb reanalysed the RT-PCR reads using MiXCR and keeps one entry per CDR3 protein. Here the sample spans approximately 500,000 distinct CDR3 sequences, around 25% being singletons. These data also formed part of another study, on T cells expressing NK-cell markers. That paper adds: What made the TCR beta cDNA was 5'RACE template switching with UMIs.

This material consisted of CD4+ T cells sorted from PBMCs, taken about 13 days after vaccination. The TCR was taken from a man between 45 and 60 years old who received an inactivated influenza vaccine. The chain couples TRBV5-5 to TRBJ2-7, with 8 positions matching TRBD1. The CDR3 loop is CASSLELGQVYEQYF. The CDR3 DNA is TGTGCCAGCAGCTTGGAATTGGGACAGGTCTACGAGCAGTACTTC. Full variable domain (rest looked up from reference TRBV5-5 and TRBJ2-7): DAGVTQSPTHLIKTRGQQVTLRCSPISGHKSVSWYQQVLGQGPQFIFQYYEKEERGRGNFPDRFSARQFPNYSSELNVNALLLGDSALYLCASSLELGQVYEQYFGPGTRLTVT.